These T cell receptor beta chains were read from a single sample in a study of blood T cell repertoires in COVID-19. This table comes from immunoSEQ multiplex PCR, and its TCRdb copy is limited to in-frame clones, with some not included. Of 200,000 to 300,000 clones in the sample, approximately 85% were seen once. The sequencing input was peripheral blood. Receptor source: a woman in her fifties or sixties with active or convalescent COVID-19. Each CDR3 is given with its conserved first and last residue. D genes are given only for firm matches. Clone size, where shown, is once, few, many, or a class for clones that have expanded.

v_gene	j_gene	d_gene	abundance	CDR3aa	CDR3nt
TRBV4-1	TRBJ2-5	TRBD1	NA	CASSQAGGAETQYF	TGCGCCAGCAGCCAAGCAGGGGGCGCAGAGACCCAGTACTTC
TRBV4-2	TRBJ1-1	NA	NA	CASSQEALRVGGAEAFF	TGTGCCAGCAGCCAAGAGGCCCTCAGGGTCGGGGGGGCTGAAGCTTTCTTT
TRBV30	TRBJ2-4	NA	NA	CAWGAGSDIQYF	TGTGCCTGGGGGGCAGGGTCCGACATTCAGTACTTC
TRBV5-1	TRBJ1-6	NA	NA	CASRPVSSYNSPLHF	TGCGCCAGCAGACCCGTGAGCTCCTATAATTCACCCCTCCACTTT
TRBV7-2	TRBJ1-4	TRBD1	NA	CASSARFDRETNEKLFF	TGTGCCAGCAGCGCGCGTTTTGACAGGGAGACTAATGAAAAACTGTTTTTT
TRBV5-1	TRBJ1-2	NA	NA	CASSVGGTSNYGYTF	TGCGCCAGCAGCGTTGGAGGAACTTCTAACTATGGCTACACCTTC
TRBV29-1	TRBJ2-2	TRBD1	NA	CSVGPRTGSKNTGELFF	TGCAGCGTTGGCCCCCGGACAGGCTCAAAGAACACCGGGGAGCTGTTTTTT
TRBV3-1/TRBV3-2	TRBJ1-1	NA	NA	CASSQGTANTEAFF	TGTGCCAGCAGCCAAGGGACAGCGAACACTGAAGCTTTCTTT
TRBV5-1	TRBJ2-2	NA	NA	CASSLNSHTGELFF	TGCGCCAGCAGCTTGAACTCCCACACCGGGGAGCTGTTTTTT
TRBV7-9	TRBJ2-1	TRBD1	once	CASSFPQGMDEQFF	TGTGCCAGCAGCTTCCCACAGGGGATGGATGAGCAGTTCTTC
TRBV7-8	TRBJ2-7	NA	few	CASSPYEGQQYF	TGTGCCAGCAGCCCGTATGAGGGTCAGCAGTACTTC
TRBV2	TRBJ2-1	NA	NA	CASSEISYNEQFF	TGTGCCAGCAGTGAAATATCCTACAATGAGCAGTTCTTC
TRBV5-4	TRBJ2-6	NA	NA	CASSLLGDYSGANVLTF	TGTGCCAGCAGCTTGTTAGGGGATTACTCTGGGGCCAACGTCCTGACTTTC
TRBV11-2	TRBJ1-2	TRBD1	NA	CASRVPGTGTYGYTF	TGTGCCAGCAGGGTCCCCGGGACAGGGACTTATGGCTACACCTTC
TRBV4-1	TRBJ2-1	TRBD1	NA	CASSQTDAGTGYNEQFF	TGCGCCAGCAGCCAAACGGACGCCGGGACAGGGTACAATGAGCAGTTCTTC
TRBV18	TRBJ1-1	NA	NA	CASSEITGFGAFF	TGTGCCAGCTCGGAAATTACAGGGTTCGGGGCTTTCTTT
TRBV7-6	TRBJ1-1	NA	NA	CASSLAPGMNTEAFF	TGTGCCAGCAGCTTAGCGCCGGGAATGAACACTGAAGCTTTCTTT
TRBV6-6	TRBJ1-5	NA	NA	CASSYSMGPVQPQHF	TGTGCCAGCAGTTACTCCATGGGGCCTGTTCAGCCCCAGCATTTT
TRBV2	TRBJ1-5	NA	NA	CASSAGREVQPQHF	TGTGCCAGCAGTGCGGGCAGGGAGGTCCAGCCCCAGCATTTT
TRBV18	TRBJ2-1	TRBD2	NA	CASASGGAVNEQFF	TGTGCCAGTGCGAGCGGGGGCGCAGTCAATGAGCAGTTCTTC
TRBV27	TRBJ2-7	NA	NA	CASSPARTAGYEQYF	TGTGCCAGCAGTCCCGCTAGGACAGCAGGCTACGAGCAGTACTTC
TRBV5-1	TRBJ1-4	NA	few	CASSSYRVGATNEKLFF	TGCGCCAGCAGCTCTTACAGGGTTGGGGCAACTAATGAAAAACTGTTTTTT
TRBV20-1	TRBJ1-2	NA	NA	CSAATRGGYTF	TGCAGTGCAGCTACACGGGGGGGCTACACCTTC
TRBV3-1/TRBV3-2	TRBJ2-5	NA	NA	CASSLSKGLHQETQYF	TGTGCCAGCAGCCTATCGAAGGGACTTCACCAAGAGACCCAGTACTTC
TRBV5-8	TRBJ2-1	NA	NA	CASSPGLASYNEQFF	TGTGCCAGCAGCCCGGGGTTAGCGTCTTACAATGAGCAGTTCTTC